Below, 21 T cell receptor beta chains from the same sample are listed, as sequenced in a study of blood T cell repertoires in COVID-19. Sequenced by immunoSEQ multiplex PCR; TCRdb stores in-frame clones only, minus some. The table shows approximately 250,000 clones, with 75% to 90% occurring only once. Sequenced sample: PBMCs or T cells enriched from blood (not recorded which). These receptors were obtained from a middle-aged woman who had been exposed to COVID-19.

The rearrangement uses TRBV4-3 and TRBJ2-2; 10 bases fit TRBD2. The CDR3 consists of 18 residues. V was clipped by 0 bases and J by 5 bases; unmatched bases: 9. Germline CDR1 reads LGHNA; CDR2 reads YSLEER. Here the CDR3 reads CASSQDALAGASTGELFF. As DNA, the CDR3 is TGCGCCAGCAGCCAAGATGCGCTAGCGGGGGCCTCGACCGGGGAGCTGTTTTTT.

The rearrangement joins TRBV10-3 to TRBJ1-1; TRBD1 agrees at 7 bases. CDR1 and CDR2 (germline): ENHRY, SYGVKD. V lost 9 bases to trimming and J lost 1 base; unmatched junction nucleotides: 11. This CDR3 spans 15 amino acids. The CDR3: CAIKGVRGENTEAFF. DNA for the CDR3: TGTGCCATAAAGGGTGTCAGGGGGGAGAACACTGAAGCTTTCTTT.

This chain joins TRBV6-2 or TRBV6-3 and TRBJ2-7, with 7 bases lining up with TRBD2. V was pared by 5 bases and J by 4 bases, with 8 bases of the junction left unmatched. Germline V CDR1 and CDR2: MNHEY, SVGEGT. The CDR3 loop spans 14 amino acids. The CDR3 coding sequence is TGTGCCAGCAGTAAAAGCGGGATCGAGTACGAGCAGTACGTC. Translated: CASSKSGIEYEQYV.

The chain recombines TRBV7-8 with TRBJ1-6; no definite D call. Germline CDR1 and CDR2: SGHVS and FQNEAQ. The CDR3 loop spans 17 amino acids. Trimming shortened V by 3 bases and J by 0 bases, and 12 bases separated the two germline ends. CDR3 region: CASSLGRASSYNSPLHF. The CDR3, as DNA: TGTGCCAGCAGCTTGGGGAGGGCAAGCTCCTATAATTCACCCCTCCACTTT.

The chain links TRBV5-8 to TRBJ1-4, with D perhaps matching TRBD1 (5 bases). Germline V gene data show CDR1 as SGHTS and CDR2 as YDEGEE. The CDR3 is 15 amino acids. Trimming removed 1 base from V and 5 bases from J, with 12 bases in between. DNA for the CDR3: TGTGCCAGCAGCTTGATGGCAGGGTTGAATGAAAAACTGTTTTTT. This translates into CASSLMAGLNEKLFF.

This chain links TRBV2 with TRBJ1-6; D is perhaps TRBD1 (5 bases). The CDR3 has 13 amino acids. From germline, CDR1 is SNHLY and CDR2 FYNNEI. The CDR3 protein is CGRVKDRNSPLHF. CDR3 sequence (DNA): TGTGGAAGGGTGAAAGACAGAAATTCACCCCTCCACTTT.

The chain has TRBV24-1 and TRBJ1-4; 7 nucleotides match TRBD1. Germline-derived CDR1 and CDR2 are KGHDR and SFDVKD. V dropped 6 bases and J dropped 4; count of bases not matched to a gene: 4. The CDR3 runs to 14 residues. In DNA, the CDR3 is TGTGCCACCAGTTCTGGACAGGTTAATGAAAAACTGTTTTTT. Translated, it gives CATSSGQVNEKLFF.

The V gene is TRBV29-1, the J gene TRBJ1-1; a weak D match, TRBD1 (5 bases). Trimming removed 0 bases at V and 4 bases at J, with 18 bases between. The CDR3 runs 16 residues. CDR1 and CDR2 (germline): SQVTM, ANQGSEA. The CDR3: CSVEDLREGHGTEAFF. The CDR3 nucleotides read TGCAGCGTTGAAGATTTAAGGGAGGGGCACGGCACTGAAGCTTTCTTT.

The CDR3 sequence: CASSRLAGANTGELFF. In DNA, the CDR3 is TGTGCCAGCAGCAGGCTAGCGGGCGCAAACACCGGGGAGCTGTTTTTT. This chain links TRBV5-4 with TRBJ2-2, with TRBD2 matching 8 bases. Unmatched junction bases numbered 7, after V lost 4 bases and J lost 2 bases. CDR1 is SGHNT and CDR2 is YYREEE in the germline V gene (reference sequence). This CDR3 spans 16 amino acids.

This chain connects TRBV9 to TRBJ2-2; 7 bases match TRBD2. Germline CDR1 reads SGDLS; CDR2 reads YYNGEE. Trimming cost V 0 bases and J 9 bases; bases outside gene matches: 2. The CDR3 extends over 13 amino acids. In nucleotides, the CDR3 is TGTGCCAGCAGCGTAGACAGCGGGAGGGAGCTGTTTTTT. It codes for CASSVDSGRELFF.

This chain uses TRBV5-6 with TRBJ1-5, with D unresolved. Germline CDR1 is SGHDT and CDR2 is YYEEEE. CDR3 size: 13 residues. Trimming cost V 5 bases and J 4 bases, with 10 bases left between them. In DNA, the CDR3 is TGTGCCAGCAGTTATGACAATAATCAGCCCCAGCATTTT. It is translated as CASSYDNNQPQHF. The full variable domain, completed using reference TRBV5-6 and TRBJ1-5, is DAGVTQSPTHLIKTRGQQVTLRCSPKSGHDTVSWYQQALGQGPQFIFQYYEEEERQRGNFPDRFSGHQFPNYSSELNVNALLLGDSALYLCASSYDNNQPQHFGDGTRLSIL.

The chain links TRBV28 to TRBJ1-1; a weak D match, TRBD1 (5 bases). CDR3 length: 16 residues. Per the germline V gene, CDR1 is MDHEN and CDR2 is SYDVKM. V lost 3 bases and J 0 bases, leaving 14 bases between the germline ends. This CDR3 is CASSLGGYSLNTEAFF. For the CDR3, the DNA is TGTGCCAGCAGTTTGGGGGGATACAGTTTGAACACTGAAGCTTTCTTT.

The chain is built from TRBV7-2 and TRBJ1-6; TRBD1 matches at 8 bases. Germline V gene lookup returns CDR1 SGHTA and CDR2 FQGNSA. The CDR3 length is 16 residues. Trimming took 4 bases from V and 7 from J; bases not matched to a gene: 9. CDR3 DNA sequence: TGTGCCAGCAGCTCCTATCTCAGGGGGCGCAATTCACCCCTCCACTTT. It yields the protein CASSSYLRGRNSPLHF.

This CDR3 reads CASSRLGLLYGYTF. The CDR3 coding sequence is TGTGCCAGCAGTCGCTTGGGACTCCTCTATGGCTACACCTTC. This chain connects TRBV28 to TRBJ1-2; possibly TRBD1 for D (5 bases). The length of the CDR3 is 14 residues. CDR1 is MDHEN and CDR2 is SYDVKM in the germline V gene. V dropped 5 bases and J dropped 4 bases, with 14 bases sitting between them.

This chain uses TRBV19 with TRBJ2-7, with D tentatively TRBD1 (5 bases). Per the germline V gene, CDR1 is LNHDA and CDR2 is SQIVND (reference sequence). Trimming took 2 bases from V and 7 from J, leaving 15 bases between them. This CDR3 has 14 amino acids. The CDR3 coding sequence is TGTGCCAGTAGTATAACCGGCGGCCAGGGAGAGCAGTACGTC. It codes for CASSITGGQGEQYV.

The V call is TRBV2, the J call TRBJ1-6; 9 bases are shared with TRBD1. The V gene's germline CDR1 is SNHLY and CDR2 FYNNEI. This CDR3 is 14 amino acids long. V lost 5 bases and J lost 9; bases outside the gene matches: 5. Here the CDR3 reads CASSLRQGGSPLHF. The CDR3 DNA sequence: TGTGCCAGCAGTCTCCGACAGGGGGGTTCACCCCTCCACTTT.

V is TRBV7-9 and J is TRBJ2-1; 10 nucleotides line up with TRBD2. This CDR3 contains 14 residues. V trimming: 1 base; J trimming: 6 bases; junction bases outside the gene matches: 0. Germline lookup yields CDR1 SEHNR and CDR2 FQNEAQ (reference sequence). The CDR3 DNA sequence: TGTGCCAGCAGCTTAGTAGCGGGAGGCAATGAGCAGTTCTTC. This translates into CASSLVAGGNEQFF.

V gene TRBV2 combines with J gene TRBJ1-5; no clear D gene. Trimming shortened V by 1 base and J by 6 bases, and 4 bases separated the two germline ends. From germline, CDR1 is SNHLY and CDR2 FYNNEI. CDR3 length equals 12 residues. The CDR3 sequence: CASSEVGQPQHF. As DNA, the CDR3 is TGTGCCAGCAGTGAAGTCGGTCAGCCCCAGCATTTT.

The chain combines TRBV4-1 with TRBJ1-1; 7 nucleotides align to TRBD1. V dropped 3 bases and J dropped 4; count of bases not matched to a gene: 14. The germline V gene has CDR1 MGHRA and CDR2 YSYEKL. This CDR3 is built from 17 residues. The CDR3 protein is CASSQPTQGLAGTEAFF. For the CDR3, the DNA is TGCGCCAGCAGCCAGCCGACACAGGGGTTGGCGGGCACTGAAGCTTTCTTT.

The chain employs TRBV5-4 and TRBJ2-3; 8 bases align to TRBD1. The V gene end was trimmed by 3 bases and the J gene end by 5 bases; junction bases not matched to a gene: 11. The CDR3 is 16 residues long. Per germline, CDR1 SGHNT and CDR2 YYREEE (reference sequence). The CDR3 sequence: CASSSHSDREGDTQYF. DNA of the CDR3: TGTGCCAGCAGCTCCCACTCGGACAGGGAAGGAGATACGCAGTATTTT.

The rearrangement links TRBV28 to TRBJ2-7; TRBD1 agrees at 7 bases. The germline V gene encodes CDR1 MDHEN and CDR2 SYDVKM. The J segment lost 3 bases and the V segment lost 5 bases, leaving 16 bases of the junction unmatched. The CDR3 has 17 residues. CDR3 nucleotides: TGTGCCAGCAGTCCGCGACAGGGAGATCAAAAAAGCTACGAGCAGTACGTC. Protein product: CASSPRQGDQKSYEQYV.